The count of the clone carrying this TCR beta chain is one. This sample stems from a study of blood T cell repertoires in COVID-19. While infection was still active, Seattle patients were enrolled and then followed longitudinally. The V segment lost 6 bases and the J segment 8 bases; nucleotides outside the gene matches: 13. Germline CDR1 is MNHEY and CDR2 is SMNVEV (reference sequence). This CDR3 is built from 15 residues. Here immunoSEQ multiplex PCR was the method, and the copy in TCRdb shows in-frame clones only, minus some. The repertoire holds around 370,000 clones, with roughly 90% as singletons.

The genes are TRBV27 and TRBJ1-2; 9 bases map to TRBD1. The receptor was derived from a woman between 70 and 85 years old with COVID-19, enrolled during active disease. Sequencing was performed on peripheral blood. The CDR3 spells CASSSPRDREDGYTF. CDR3 nucleotide sequence: TGTGCCAGCAGCTCGCCGAGGGACAGGGAAGACGGCTACACCTTC.